This is a list of T cell receptor beta chains from one sample in a study of cytomegalovirus exposure and HLA in healthy donors. TCRdb keeps only in-frame clones here, not all; method: immunoSEQ multiplex PCR. The repertoire holds 160,000 or so clones, roughly 72% seen once, with about 1% in the top ten. Specimen: PBMCs. All receptors derive from a woman in her thirties or forties in good health and CMV-seronegative. Both conserved end residues are part of each CDR3. Rows give clone size only sometimes, using once, few, many, or a class for an expanded clone.

>TRBJ1-2|.|TRBV2
CASSPETGHYGYTF
>TRBJ1-1|.|TRBV11-3
CASSPPSSGGRAFF
>TRBJ1-4|.|TRBV28
CASSYAERYNEKLFF
>TRBJ2-1|.|TRBV27
CASSSSGRVNEQFF
>TRBJ1-1|.|TRBV27
CASLSGEWTFF
>TRBJ1-4|.|TRBV29-1
CSVLTGTNEKLFF
>TRBJ2-3|.|TRBV30
CAWSPFGGQGYTDTQYF
>TRBJ2-7|.|TRBV2
CASSLSGSTAGEQYF
>TRBJ2-5|.|TRBV9
CASSVDREETQYF
>TRBJ1-2|.|TRBV15
CATSRDLEYYGYTF
>TRBJ1-1|few|TRBV29-1
CSVALRAGNTEAFF
>TRBJ2-3|.|TRBV7-9
CASSLNSPADTQYF
>TRBJ2-1|few|TRBV11-1
CASSLIWLEHNEQFF
>TRBJ1-1|.|TRBV28
CASTPDRPANTEAFF
>TRBJ2-7|.|TRBV7-2
CASSFAHVGGAGEVVQYF
>TRBJ2-3|.|TRBV5-1
CASSPQAGGGTDTQYF
>TRBJ1-3|.|TRBV18
CASSTDLGNTIYF
>TRBJ2-1|.|TRBV29-1
CSPRDWMTEFF
>TRBJ1-3|.|TRBV9
CASSQDGSGNTIYF
>TRBJ2-1|.|TRBV19
CASSTPPFSEQFF
>TRBJ1-4|.|TRBV2
CASTVPGGWEEKLFF
>TRBJ1-1|.|TRBV6-1
CASTRQGTNTEAFF
>TRBJ1-2|once|TRBV19
CASSVSRREMGYGYTF
>TRBJ2-5|.|TRBV30
CAWTAEETQYF
>TRBJ1-2|once|TRBV18
CASSPDREVYGYTF
>TRBJ2-7|.|TRBV28
CASSLGLAPYEQYF
>TRBJ2-1|.|TRBV27
CASSSKAGVSYNEQFF
>TRBJ2-7|.|TRBV11-1
CASSPSSYEQYF
>TRBJ1-2|.|TRBV29-1
CSVALQAANYGYTF
>TRBJ2-1|.|TRBV2
CASTGTAGGRKYNEQFF
>TRBJ2-5|.|TRBV7-2
CASSSKREGETQYF
>TRBJ1-4|.|TRBV28
CASSLGGMDEKLFF
>TRBJ2-5|.|TRBV5-6
CASRRAATSGLPQETQYF
>TRBJ2-1|.|TRBV4-1
CASSQERWGDEQFF
>TRBJ2-1|.|TRBV7-2
CASRKGLAGYPSSYNEQFF
>TRBJ2-5|.|TRBV30
CAWSTSQETQYF
>TRBJ1-2|.|TRBV7-2
CASSPQTGILYGYTF
>TRBJ1-6|.|TRBV14
CASSQGQGSPLHF
>TRBJ1-1|.|TRBV19
CASRVAGTEAFF
>TRBJ2-1|.|TRBV7-3
CASSLEPGMGSNEQFF
>TRBJ1-4|.|TRBV6-1
CASSRDRVNEKLFF
>TRBJ2-1|few|TRBV7-9
CASSLLAEPVYNEQFF
>TRBJ2-2|.|TRBV5-1
CASGGREGAGELFF
>TRBJ2-7|.|TRBV30
CAWSLLTQGGEQYF